This T cell receptor (beta chain) was sequenced for a study of T-cell memory formation after mild COVID-19. Overall study findings and caveats: Researchers could not confirm that second-wave clones peaking on day 37 targeted SARS-CoV-2. The CD4+ clones that contracted clustered mainly within CM and EM, and the CD8+ clones concentrated in EMRA.

V was trimmed by 3 bases and J by 8 bases, leaving 14 bases between them. Germline V gene lookup returns CDR1 SGHRS and CDR2 YFSETQ. The CDR3 is 13 residues long. This clonotype was counted a few times. The target antigen is unknown. TCRdb independently ran MiXCR on the 5' RACE reads; one entry per CDR3 protein. The sample consists of about 400,000 distinct CDR3 sequences, approximately 14% of them appearing once. This TCR derives from a man between 18 and 35 years old who had mild COVID-19 (a few samples of this study predate the infection). Cell type and time point are not known. The chain combines TRBV5-1 with TRBJ1-2; a possible D gene is TRBD1 (5 bases). The sample was PBMCs or a T cell subset sorted from them (not recorded which). CDR3 protein: CASSYLGTRGYTF. CDR3 nucleotide sequence: TGCGCCAGCAGCTACCTCGGGACCAGAGGCTACACCTTC.